Shown below are 28 T cell receptor beta chains from a single sample sequenced in a study of Tregs in tolerant kidney transplant recipients. The nonmyeloablative bone marrow transplants came from related graft donors, with transient mixed chimerism. Generated by immunoSEQ multiplex PCR, the TCRdb table keeps only in-frame clones and is missing some. Among around 86,000 clones listed, roughly nine tenths were seen once. The specimen comprised CD4+ T cells from blood (PBMCs), sampled 24 months after the transplant. All receptors derive from a human patient who received a combined kidney and bone marrow transplant. Some of the T cells may derive from the graft donor.

The V and J genes are TRBV9 and TRBJ2-1, with a weak D call TRBD2 (5 bases). V lost 1 base to trimming and J lost 6 bases, with 20 bases between them. The CDR3 has 17 residues. Germline V gene sequence: CDR1 SGDLS, CDR2 YYNGEE. CDR3 in amino acids: CASSVSLGGWRGNEQFF. The CDR3 DNA follows: TGTGCCAGCAGCGTATCCTTGGGCGGGTGGCGTGGCAATGAGCAGTTCTTC.

This chain joins TRBV5-1 and TRBJ2-1, with 9 bases aligning to TRBD1. Trimming at V came to 1 base and at J to 6 bases, leaving 8 bases not matched to a gene. CDR1 is SGHRS and CDR2 is YFSETQ in the germline V gene. The CDR3 is 16 residues long. The CDR3 nucleotides read TGCGCCAGCAGCTTGATTCCGGGACAGGGATTCAATGAGCAGTTCTTC. Translating it yields CASSLIPGQGFNEQFF.

The chain links TRBV6-6 to TRBJ2-2, with TRBD2 as a possible D gene (5 bases). The CDR3 length is 13 residues. Trimming shortened V by 2 bases and J by 5 bases, and 6 bases separated the two germline ends. Germline CDR1 is MNHNY and CDR2 is SVGAGI (reference sequence). CDR3 nucleotides: TGTGCCAGCAGTTACGAGGGAACCGGGGAGCTGTTTTTT. Protein sequence: CASSYEGTGELFF.

The rearrangement joins TRBV2 to TRBJ2-7; TRBD2 agrees at 10 bases. The CDR3 length is 15 residues. Germline assignment: CDR1 SNHLY and CDR2 FYNNEI. Unmatched junction bases numbered 7, after V lost 4 bases and J lost 4 bases. The CDR3 protein is CASSASSGRPYEQYF. The DNA of the CDR3 is TGTGCCAGCAGTGCCTCTAGCGGGAGACCTTACGAGCAGTACTTC. Combining the CDR3 with reference TRBV2 and TRBJ2-7 gives the whole variable domain EPEVTQTPSHQVTQMGQEVILRCVPISNHLYFYWYRQILGQKVEFLVSFYNNEISEKSEIFDDQFSVERPDGSNFTLKIRSTKLEDSAMYFCASSASSGRPYEQYFGPGTRLTVT.

V gene TRBV11-1 combines with J gene TRBJ2-7; 13 bases match TRBD2. The CDR3 has 17 amino acids. CDR1 and CDR2 from the germline V gene are SGHAT and FQDESV (reference sequence). Unmatched junction bases numbered 4, after V lost 1 base and J lost 1 base. The CDR3 sequence is CASSLDILAGGSYEQYF. In DNA, the CDR3 is TGTGCCAGCAGCTTAGATATACTAGCGGGAGGGTCCTACGAGCAGTACTTC.

The rearrangement joins TRBV28 to TRBJ1-5, with a weak D call TRBD1 (6 bases). Trimming removed 10 bases from V and 3 bases from J, with 16 bases in between. This CDR3 is 14 amino acids long. CDR1 and CDR2 from the germline V gene are MDHEN and SYDVKM. The CDR3 region has the DNA TGTGCCACCATTCCGACAGGTTTCAATCAGCCCCAGCATTTT. Protein sequence: CATIPTGFNQPQHF.

J is TRBJ2-7 and V is TRBV5-6; 14 bases align to TRBD2. Germline trimming cut 5 bases from V and 4 bases from J; bases unmatched to any gene: 17. CDR1 is SGHDT and CDR2 is YYEEEE in the germline V gene. The CDR3 is made up of 19 amino acids. The CDR3 DNA follows: TGTGCCAGCAGGTCCGTCTCCGGGACTAGCGGGAGCAGGGTTTACGAGCAGTACTTC. Translating gives CASRSVSGTSGSRVYEQYF.

This clone occurred once. The chain carries TRBV9 and TRBJ1-5, with 8 bases matching TRBD1. The CDR3 covers 15 residues. Germline-derived CDR1 and CDR2 are SGDLS and YYNGEE. Germline trimming cut 3 bases from V and 3 bases from J; bases unmatched to any gene: 5. This CDR3 reads CASSAGQGTNQPQHF. As DNA, the CDR3 is TGTGCCAGCAGCGCTGGACAGGGAACCAATCAGCCCCAGCATTTT.

The chain has TRBV19 and TRBJ1-1, with D perhaps matching TRBD1 (5 bases). The CDR3 is made up of 16 amino acids. Trimming removed 6 bases at V and 5 bases at J, with 22 bases between. Germline V gene sequence: CDR1 LNHDA, CDR2 SQIVND (reference sequence). CDR3 sequence: CASRNTGFLGGTEAFF. CDR3 bases: TGTGCCAGTAGAAACACAGGTTTTCTAGGTGGGACTGAAGCTTTCTTT.

CDR3 amino acids: CASHPRVANSNQPQHF. Here the CDR3 DNA reads TGTGCTAGCCACCCGCGAGTTGCGAATAGCAATCAGCCCCAGCATTTT. This sequence joins TRBV12-5 and TRBJ1-5, with D hard to call. V was trimmed by 9 bases and J by 0 bases, leaving 18 bases between them. CDR3 length: 16 residues. Germline lookup yields CDR1 LGHNT and CDR2 FRNRAP.

The J gene is TRBJ2-7, the V gene TRBV9; a weak D match, TRBD2 (5 bases). The CDR3 runs to 13 residues. The germline gives CDR1 SGDLS, CDR2 YYNGEE. Trimming left V 0 bases short and J 6 bases short, with 10 bases between. CDR3 sequence: CASSVAGMGEQYF. CDR3 DNA: TGTGCCAGCAGCGTAGCCGGGATGGGCGAGCAGTACTTC.

This sequence joins TRBV7-2 and TRBJ2-7, with TRBD2 matching over 14 bases. V shed 3 bases and J 7 bases; nucleotides not matched to a gene: 11. The CDR3 is made up of 17 amino acids. Germline V gene lookup returns CDR1 SGHTA and CDR2 FQGNSA. The chain's CDR3 is CASSFGTSGGQFREQYF. CDR3 nucleotide sequence: TGTGCCAGCAGCTTTGGGACTAGCGGGGGCCAGTTTCGGGAGCAGTACTTC.

The genes are TRBV5-1 and TRBJ2-5, with a possible D match to TRBD1 (6 bases). Germline V gives CDR1 SGHRS, CDR2 YFSETQ. This CDR3 contains 15 residues. Trimming left V 5 bases short and J 0 bases short, with 14 bases between. CDR3 nucleotide sequence: TGCGCCAGCAGTTTGACAGGATCCCACCAAGAGACCCAGTACTTC. The encoded protein is CASSLTGSHQETQYF.

This chain joins TRBV18 and TRBJ1-1, with TRBD1 matching 7 bases. The CDR3 runs 15 residues. CDR1 KGHSH and CDR2 LQKENI come from the germline V gene. The J segment lost 0 bases and the V segment lost 2 bases, leaving 3 bases of the junction unmatched. The CDR3 loop is CASSPSGQLNTEAFF. As DNA, the CDR3 is TGTGCCAGCTCACCATCGGGACAGCTGAACACTGAAGCTTTCTTT. The entire variable domain, with the rest obtained from reference TRBV18 and TRBJ1-1, is as follows: NAGVMQNPRHLVRRRGQEARLRCSPMKGHSHVYWYRQLPEEGLKFMVYLQKENIIDESGMPKERFSAEFPKEGPSILRIQQVVRGDSAAYFCASSPSGQLNTEAFFGQGTRLTVV.

V usage is TRBV4-3 and J usage is TRBJ2-3; 10 bases align to TRBD2. Germline V gene sequence: CDR1 LGHNA, CDR2 YSLEER. J gave up 2 bases and V 1 base, and 6 bases lay outside the gene matches. The CDR3 runs 17 residues. The CDR3 DNA sequence: TGCGCCAGCAGCCAAGCGACACTAGCGGGGAACACAGATACGCAGTATTTT. Its translation: CASSQATLAGNTDTQYF.

J is TRBJ2-7 and V is TRBV29-1, with 9 bases that match TRBD2. The V segment lost 7 bases and the J segment 5 bases; nucleotides outside the gene matches: 12. Germline V gives CDR1 SQVTM, CDR2 ANQGSEA. The CDR3 totals 14 residues. CDR3 coding DNA: TGCAGCGCCCGGACCGGGACTAGCTTCGACGAGCAGTACTTC. Its translation is CSARTGTSFDEQYF.

This chain links TRBV4-3 with TRBJ2-1, with 11 nucleotides matching TRBD2. V dropped 0 bases and J dropped 8; count of bases not matched to a gene: 6. In germline, CDR1 is LGHNA, CDR2 YSLEER. The CDR3 has 16 amino acids. CDR3 sequence (DNA): TGCGCCAGCAGCCAAGATTCAACTAGCGGGAGTTATGAGCAGTTCTTC. This sequence encodes CASSQDSTSGSYEQFF.

This clone was seen once. A junction boundary mismatches the germline segment, possibly from a read error. The chain combines TRBV4-2 with TRBJ1-2, with 10 nucleotides matching TRBD1. Germline V gene data show CDR1 as LGHNA and CDR2 as YNFKEQ. The CDR3 length is 11 residues. In DNA form, the CDR3 reads TGTGCCAGCAGCCGACAGGGGGCTATCTTCTTC. It yields the protein CASSRQGAIFF.

This chain uses TRBV6-1 with TRBJ1-1, with TRBD1 as a possible D gene (5 bases). V shed 2 bases and J shed 1 base, with 11 bases lying between them. The germline CDR1 and CDR2 sequences are MNHNS and SASEGT. The CDR3 sequence is 15 residues long. The CDR3 DNA sequence: TGTGCCAGCAGTGAAATCGGGGGAGGGAACACTGAAGCTTTCTTT. Its translation is CASSEIGGGNTEAFF.

The chain couples TRBV7-2 to TRBJ2-1; TRBD2 aligns across 15 bases. Trimming cost V 5 bases and J 0 bases; bases outside gene matches: 8. The CDR3 consists of 19 residues. CDR1 SGHTA and CDR2 FQGNSA come from the germline V gene. The DNA of the CDR3 is TGTGCCAGCAGCAGACCGGGACTAGCGGGGGGAAGCTCCTACAATGAGCAGTTCTTC. It is translated as CASSRPGLAGGSSYNEQFF. The variable domain in full, with the rest retrieved from reference TRBV7-2 and TRBJ2-1, is GAGVSQSPSNKVTEKGKDVELRCDPISGHTALYWYRQSLGQGLEFLIYFQGNSAPDKSGLPSDRFSAERTGGSVSTLTIQRTQQEDSAVYLCASSRPGLAGGSSYNEQFFGPGTRLTVL.

With regard to this clone: The germline gene is not matched at one end of the junction; a read error may be the cause. Other nucleotide sequences from this sample produce the same CDR3. The chain links TRBV4-1 to TRBJ1-6, with TRBD1 as a possible D gene (6 bases). The CDR3 is 16 residues long. Per the germline V gene, CDR1 is MGHRA and CDR2 is YSYEKL. The CDR3 DNA reads as TGCGCCAGCAGACGAGACCCGGGACAACTAAATTCCCCCCTCCACTTT. Encoded protein: CASRRDPGQLNSPLHF.

The chain joins TRBV4-1 to TRBJ2-1, with 8 bases that match TRBD1. Losses at the gene ends were 1 base for V and 12 bases for J; bases not matched to a gene: 8. Per the germline V gene, CDR1 is MGHRA and CDR2 is YSYEKL. There are 14 residues in the CDR3. For the CDR3, the DNA is TGCGCCAGCAGCCAAGTAGGACAGGGTATTTGGCAGTTCTTC. Its protein product is CASSQVGQGIWQFF.

This clone was seen only once. This chain connects TRBV9 to TRBJ2-1, with TRBD1 matching over 7 bases. Unmatched junction bases numbered 2, after V lost 0 bases and J lost 2 bases. The CDR3 covers 15 residues. Germline CDR1 reads SGDLS; CDR2 reads YYNGEE. CDR3 sequence (DNA): TGTGCCAGCAGCGTAGCTGGACAGGCCTACAATGAGCAGTTCTTC. It yields the protein CASSVAGQAYNEQFF.

The chain carries TRBV18 and TRBJ1-4, with D unclear. The length of the CDR3 is 12 residues. The germline V gene has CDR1 KGHSH and CDR2 LQKENI. The CDR3 reads CASGQQNEKLFF. The CDR3, as DNA: TGTGCGTCAGGTCAACAAAATGAAAAACTGTTTTTT.

The chain is built from TRBV11-3 and TRBJ2-2; a possible D gene is TRBD1 (6 bases). Trimming shortened V by 5 bases and J by 6 bases, and 16 bases separated the two germline ends. Germline loops: CDR1 SGHNT, CDR2 YENEEA. The CDR3 runs to 15 residues. The CDR3 DNA sequence: TGTGCCAGCAGCCGAAACAGGGTGGGGGCCGGGGAGCTGTTTTTT. Its protein is CASSRNRVGAGELFF.

Written as DNA, the CDR3 is TGCAGCGTCGGACACCGAGCACCATACGAGCAGTACTTC. Its protein product is CSVGHRAPYEQYF. The V call is TRBV29-1, the J call TRBJ2-7; weak D call: TRBD1 (5 bases). This CDR3 comprises 13 residues. Germline loops: CDR1 SQVTM, CDR2 ANQGSEA. V gave up 6 bases and J gave up 4 bases, with 16 bases separating them.

This chain uses TRBV29-1 with TRBJ1-4; D is ambiguous. The CDR3 is 10 residues long. Trimming took off 5 bases at V and 8 bases at J, with 6 bases between the two ends. The germline V gene encodes CDR1 SQVTM and CDR2 ANQGSEA. The CDR3 DNA reads TGCAGCGTTTACTCCGAAAAACTGTTTTTT. This sequence encodes CSVYSEKLFF.

The sample holds a few counts of this clone. The chain couples TRBV27 to TRBJ2-3; the match to TRBD2 covers 13 bases. From germline, CDR1 is MNHEY and CDR2 SMNVEV (reference sequence). CDR3 length equals 16 residues. J was trimmed by 2 bases and V by 5 bases; bases with no gene match: 4. The CDR3 DNA reads TGTGCCAGCAGTCGGACTAGCGGGGGATACACAGATACGCAGTATTTT. It is translated as CASSRTSGGYTDTQYF.